A single sample gave rise to the 27 T cell receptor beta chains below, sequenced in a study of shared clonotypes between healthy human individuals. CD8 cells classed as naive were CD45RO-negative and positively selected for CCR7, excluding terminally differentiated effector memory CD45RA+ cells. Sequencing was performed with immunoSEQ multiplex PCR; in TCRdb, only in-frame clones are kept and a portion is missing. The sample yields about 2 million clones, about 95% seen once. Sequencing was performed on naive CD8+ T cells sorted from blood. The receptors come from a man between 18 and 35 years old in good health.

The chain is built from TRBV7-6 and TRBJ2-3, with 14 bases matching TRBD2. The V gene's germline CDR1 is SGHVS and CDR2 FNYEAQ. The CDR3 runs 15 residues. The V and J ends lost 4 bases and 4 bases, in that order; junction bases with no gene match: 1. The CDR3 DNA follows: TGTGCCAGCAGCTCGACTAGCGGGGGGGCAGATACGCAGTATTTT. It codes for CASSSTSGGADTQYF. Combining the CDR3 with reference TRBV7-6 and TRBJ2-3 gives the whole variable domain GAGVSQSPRYKVTKRGQDVALRCDPISGHVSLYWYRQALGQGPEFLTYFNYEAQQDKSGLPNDRFSAERPEGSISTLTIQRTEQRDSAMYRCASSSTSGGADTQYFGPGTRLTVL.

This rearrangement joins TRBV6-5 to TRBJ2-1; 8 bases align to TRBD2. This CDR3 has 14 residues. Germline CDR1 MNHEY, CDR2 SVGAGI. J gave up 3 bases and V 6 bases, and 4 bases lay outside the gene matches. The CDR3 region is CASSLGLDYNEQFF. In DNA, the CDR3 is TGTGCCAGCAGCCTGGGACTAGACTACAATGAGCAGTTCTTC.

Concerning this clone itself: The junction and the germline gene differ at one end; a read error may be behind it. V gene TRBV11-3 combines with J gene TRBJ2-5, with 15 bases that match TRBD2. CDR3 length equals 17 residues. The germline CDR1 and CDR2 sequences are SGHNT and YENEEA. The CDR3 DNA follows: TGTGCCAGTAGCTTAGGACTAGCGGGAGGGTACCAAGAGACCCAGTACTTC. It encodes CASSLGLAGGYQETQYF.

V gene TRBV10-3 combines with J gene TRBJ1-2; possible D gene TRBD1, 5 bases. Per germline, CDR1 ENHRY and CDR2 SYGVKD. The CDR3 consists of 15 residues. V lost 0 bases to trimming and J lost 6 bases, with 14 bases between them. CDR3 loop: CAISESGGTLNGYTF. CDR3 DNA sequence: TGTGCCATCAGTGAGTCCGGGGGGACCTTGAATGGCTACACCTTC.

The V and J genes are TRBV6-1 and TRBJ1-1; TRBD1 is a possible D gene (6 bases). CDR1 MNHNS and CDR2 SASEGT come from the germline V gene. CDR3 length: 16 residues. The germline V and J ends were trimmed by 1 base and 1 base, with 13 bases remaining between them. The CDR3 region is CASSEDGGLRNTEAFF. In DNA form, the CDR3 reads TGTGCCAGCAGTGAAGATGGGGGCCTTAGGAACACTGAAGCTTTCTTT.

The J gene is TRBJ1-2, the V gene TRBV11-2, with 7 bases aligning to TRBD1. CDR3 size: 16 residues. V dropped 1 base and J dropped 4; count of bases not matched to a gene: 9. The V gene's germline CDR1 is SGHAT and CDR2 FQNNGV. The CDR3 loop reads CASSLGGRGVVYGYTF. CDR3 nucleotides: TGTGCCAGCAGCTTAGGCGGCAGGGGGGTGGTCTATGGCTACACCTTC.

The chain links TRBV12-5 to TRBJ1-1; D perhaps matches TRBD1 (5 bases). V was shortened by 7 bases and J by 11 bases, with 17 bases between the two germline ends. The CDR3 loop spans 12 amino acids. Germline CDR1 LGHNT, CDR2 FRNRAP. CDR3 in DNA: TGTGCTAGTGTTCTAGACGGGGCCGGGGCTTTCTTT. Its translation is CASVLDGAGAFF.

The chain employs TRBV28 and TRBJ1-5; unclear D gene. CDR3 length: 16 amino acids. Germline values: CDR1 MDHEN, CDR2 SYDVKM. V gave up 4 bases and J gave up 0 bases, with 13 bases separating them. As DNA, the CDR3 is TGTGCCAGCAGTTATCCTTGGCAAGTTAGCAATCAGCCCCAGCATTTT. Translation: CASSYPWQVSNQPQHF.

This sequence joins TRBV19 and TRBJ2-5, with 7 bases lining up with TRBD2. Trimming cost V 9 bases and J 4 bases; bases outside gene matches: 17. Germline-derived CDR1 and CDR2 are LNHDA and SQIVND (reference sequence). The CDR3 runs 16 residues. DNA for the CDR3: TGTGCCAGCTCAACTCACACCTGGGAGGGCCGAGAGACCCAGTACTTC. Translating gives CASSTHTWEGRETQYF.

Regarding this clone: Other DNA sequences of this sample code for an identical CDR3. V gene TRBV27 combines with J gene TRBJ2-7; D gene uncertain. V lost 3 bases to trimming and J lost 0 bases, with 9 bases between them. CDR3 length: 14 amino acids. Per the germline V gene, CDR1 is MNHEY and CDR2 is SMNVEV (reference sequence). The CDR3 here is CASSFVGSSYEQYF. DNA for the CDR3: TGTGCCAGCAGTTTTGTAGGCAGCTCCTACGAGCAGTACTTC.

This clone was detected only a few times. The chain carries TRBV4-3 and TRBJ2-7; D may be TRBD1 (5 bases). The length of the CDR3 is 15 residues. V was trimmed by 1 base and J by 2 bases, leaving 12 bases between them. The germline V gene encodes CDR1 LGHNA and CDR2 YSLEER. DNA for the CDR3: TGCGCCAGCAGCCAAGGAGCAAGGGGTACCTACGAGCAGTACTTC. This codes for CASSQGARGTYEQYF.

This chain uses TRBV10-3 with TRBJ2-3; D possibly corresponds to TRBD2 (5 bases). The CDR3 loop spans 12 amino acids. V was clipped by 8 bases and J by 0 bases, with 6 bases between them. Germline V lookup: CDR1 ENHRY, CDR2 SYGVKD. The CDR3 sequence: CAIGGSTDTQYF. CDR3 sequence (DNA): TGTGCCATCGGCGGGAGCACAGATACGCAGTATTTT.

This rearrangement joins TRBV7-8 to TRBJ2-7; 8 bases agree with TRBD1. The CDR3 covers 15 residues. V dropped 0 bases and J dropped 3; count of bases not matched to a gene: 4. Germline CDR1 SGHVS, CDR2 FQNEAQ. The DNA for the CDR3 is TGTGCCAGCAGCTTAGCGCAGGGGGCGCTCTACGAGCAGTACTTC. Translation gives CASSLAQGALYEQYF. Full variable domain (missing parts from reference TRBV7-8 and TRBJ2-7): GAGVSQSPRYKVAKRGQDVALRCDPISGHVSLFWYQQALGQGPEFLTYFQNEAQLDKSGLPSDRFFAERPEGSVSTLKIQRTQQEDSAVYLCASSLAQGALYEQYFGPGTRLTVT.

The J gene is TRBJ2-7, the V gene TRBV7-8; TRBD1 matches at 8 bases. Germline V gives CDR1 SGHVS, CDR2 FQNEAQ. This CDR3 is built from 14 residues. The V segment lost 5 bases and the J segment 7 bases; nucleotides outside the gene matches: 10. CDR3 sequence (DNA): TGTGCCAGCAGCCCATTGGACAGGGCAGGTGAGCAGTACTTC. It encodes CASSPLDRAGEQYF.

J is TRBJ1-2 and V is TRBV10-3; D ambiguous. Looked up from germline, CDR1 is ENHRY and CDR2 is SYGVKD. The length of the CDR3 is 14 residues. The V and J ends lost 3 bases and 6 bases respectively, with 14 bases between them. CDR3 loop: CAISDHLPGDGYTF. CDR3 nucleotide sequence: TGTGCCATCAGTGACCACCTGCCGGGAGATGGCTACACCTTC.

The gene calls are TRBV5-6 and TRBJ2-5; 9 nucleotides match TRBD1. Trimming took 4 bases from V and 5 from J; bases not matched to a gene: 9. Per the germline V gene, CDR1 is SGHDT and CDR2 is YYEEEE. This CDR3 comprises 15 residues. CDR3 sequence: CASSHEEDRGETQYF. For the CDR3, the DNA is TGTGCCAGCAGCCACGAGGAAGACAGGGGGGAGACCCAGTACTTC.

This chain connects TRBV2 to TRBJ2-1; D not resolved. Germline V gene sequence: CDR1 SNHLY, CDR2 FYNNEI. V lost 5 bases, J lost 5 bases, and 4 bases lay in between. This CDR3 has 11 residues. The DNA of the CDR3 is TGTGCCAGCAGTACCGACAATGAGCAGTTCTTC. This codes for CASSTDNEQFF. The variable domain in full, with the rest retrieved from reference TRBV2 and TRBJ2-1, is EPEVTQTPSHQVTQMGQEVILRCVPISNHLYFYWYRQILGQKVEFLVSFYNNEISEKSEIFDDQFSVERPDGSNFTLKIRSTKLEDSAMYFCASSTDNEQFFGPGTRLTVL.

The genes are TRBV5-4 and TRBJ1-2, with a weak D call TRBD1 (6 bases). Between the trimmed V and J ends, which lost 6 bases and 4 bases, there was a span of 19 bases. Germline loops: CDR1 SGHNT, CDR2 YYREEE (reference sequence). The CDR3 has 15 residues. The CDR3, as DNA: TGTGCCAGCACCCTCATGGGGGGCAGGAGCTATGGCTACACCTTC. Its protein is CASTLMGGRSYGYTF.

The chain links TRBV4-3 to TRBJ2-5; D gene uncertain. The germline V gene encodes CDR1 LGHNA and CDR2 YSLEER. This CDR3 region has 15 residues. Trimming removed 6 bases at V and 4 bases at J, with 18 bases between. This CDR3 reads CASSLILQDGETQYF. The CDR3 bases are TGCGCCAGCAGTCTCATACTCCAGGACGGAGAGACCCAGTACTTC.

The rearrangement joins TRBV5-4 to TRBJ2-7, with 7 bases identical to TRBD2. V was pared by 2 bases and J by 7 bases, with 9 bases of the junction left unmatched. The germline gives CDR1 SGHNT, CDR2 YYREEE (reference sequence). This CDR3 is built from 14 residues. The CDR3 here is CASSFQGGSTEQYF. The CDR3 coding sequence is TGTGCCAGCAGCTTTCAGGGAGGGTCTACGGAGCAGTACTTC.

This clone was seen once. The V call is TRBV4-2, the J call TRBJ2-3; D unresolved. V lost 0 bases and J lost 0, with 10 bases in between. CDR1 and CDR2 from the germline V gene are LGHNA and YNFKEQ. CDR3 length: 16 amino acids. The CDR3 spells CASSQDRYLSTDTQYF. In DNA form, the CDR3 reads TGTGCCAGCAGCCAAGACCGGTATTTGAGCACAGATACGCAGTATTTT.

The chain uses TRBV27 and TRBJ2-7, with 8 bases matching TRBD1. Germline V gene sequence: CDR1 MNHEY, CDR2 SMNVEV (reference sequence). The V segment lost 5 bases and the J segment 2 bases; nucleotides outside the gene matches: 8. The CDR3 is made up of 15 amino acids. The CDR3 region is CASSPFRQGPYEQYF. CDR3 DNA sequence: TGTGCCAGCAGTCCGTTCAGACAGGGGCCCTACGAGCAGTACTTC.

The chain links TRBV6-5 to TRBJ1-6; D ambiguous. Trimming took 5 bases from V and 13 from J, leaving 12 bases between them. From germline, CDR1 is MNHEY and CDR2 SVGAGI. The CDR3 loop spans 12 amino acids. CDR3 protein: CASSNRNHPLHF. In DNA, the CDR3 is TGTGCCAGCAGTAACCGAAATCACCCCCTCCACTTT.

Worth noting for this clone: The same CDR3 is also encoded by other DNA sequences in this sample. The rearrangement uses TRBV4-1 and TRBJ1-1; D is unclear. CDR1 MGHRA and CDR2 YSYEKL come from the germline V gene. The V gene lost 0 bases and the J gene lost 0 bases, with 8 bases spanning the gap. This CDR3 is built from 15 residues. The CDR3 spells CASSQDGGLNTEAFF. CDR3 DNA sequence: TGCGCCAGCAGCCAAGACGGAGGGCTGAACACTGAAGCTTTCTTT.

This clone was found once. The chain employs TRBV4-3 and TRBJ2-1; D may correspond to TRBD1 or TRBD2 (5 bases each). Trimming stripped 1 base from V and 4 bases from J, with 17 bases between. Looked up from germline, CDR1 is LGHNA and CDR2 is YSLEER. This CDR3 has 17 amino acids. CDR3 protein: CASSQGTGPLSYNEQFF. DNA for the CDR3: TGCGCCAGCAGCCAAGGGACGGGACCCCTCTCTTACAATGAGCAGTTCTTC.

The chain links TRBV9 to TRBJ2-3, with D tentatively TRBD2 (7 bases). Germline-derived CDR1 and CDR2 are SGDLS and YYNGEE. The V and J ends lost 4 bases and 6 bases respectively, with 12 bases between them. CDR3 size: 13 residues. The CDR3 DNA reads as TGTGCCAGCAGCATAGGGGGGGAGGATACGCAGTATTTT. Translating it yields CASSIGGEDTQYF.

V gene TRBV30 combines with J gene TRBJ2-5; the D gene is possibly TRBD2 (6 bases). Gene TRBJ2-7 matches the end of the DNA better, so the J call may be wrong. CDR1 GTSNPN and CDR2 SVGIG come from the germline V gene (reference sequence). CDR3 length equals 14 residues. The CDR3 loop reads CAWSVWRADVEQYF. CDR3 coding DNA: TGTGCCTGGAGTGTATGGAGGGCCGATGTCGAGCAGTACTTC.